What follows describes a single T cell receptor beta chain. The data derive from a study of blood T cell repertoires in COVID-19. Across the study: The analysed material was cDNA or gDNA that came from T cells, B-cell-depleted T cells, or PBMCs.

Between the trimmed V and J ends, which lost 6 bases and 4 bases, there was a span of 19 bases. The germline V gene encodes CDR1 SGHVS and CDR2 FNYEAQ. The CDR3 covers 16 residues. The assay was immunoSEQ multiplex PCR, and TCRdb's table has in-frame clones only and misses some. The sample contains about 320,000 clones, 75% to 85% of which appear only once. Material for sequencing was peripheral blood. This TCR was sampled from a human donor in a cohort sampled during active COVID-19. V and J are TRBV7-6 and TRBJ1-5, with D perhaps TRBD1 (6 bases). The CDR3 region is CASSPRRGQDNQPQHF. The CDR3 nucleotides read TGTGCCAGCAGTCCCCGGCGGGGGCAGGATAATCAGCCCCAGCATTTT.